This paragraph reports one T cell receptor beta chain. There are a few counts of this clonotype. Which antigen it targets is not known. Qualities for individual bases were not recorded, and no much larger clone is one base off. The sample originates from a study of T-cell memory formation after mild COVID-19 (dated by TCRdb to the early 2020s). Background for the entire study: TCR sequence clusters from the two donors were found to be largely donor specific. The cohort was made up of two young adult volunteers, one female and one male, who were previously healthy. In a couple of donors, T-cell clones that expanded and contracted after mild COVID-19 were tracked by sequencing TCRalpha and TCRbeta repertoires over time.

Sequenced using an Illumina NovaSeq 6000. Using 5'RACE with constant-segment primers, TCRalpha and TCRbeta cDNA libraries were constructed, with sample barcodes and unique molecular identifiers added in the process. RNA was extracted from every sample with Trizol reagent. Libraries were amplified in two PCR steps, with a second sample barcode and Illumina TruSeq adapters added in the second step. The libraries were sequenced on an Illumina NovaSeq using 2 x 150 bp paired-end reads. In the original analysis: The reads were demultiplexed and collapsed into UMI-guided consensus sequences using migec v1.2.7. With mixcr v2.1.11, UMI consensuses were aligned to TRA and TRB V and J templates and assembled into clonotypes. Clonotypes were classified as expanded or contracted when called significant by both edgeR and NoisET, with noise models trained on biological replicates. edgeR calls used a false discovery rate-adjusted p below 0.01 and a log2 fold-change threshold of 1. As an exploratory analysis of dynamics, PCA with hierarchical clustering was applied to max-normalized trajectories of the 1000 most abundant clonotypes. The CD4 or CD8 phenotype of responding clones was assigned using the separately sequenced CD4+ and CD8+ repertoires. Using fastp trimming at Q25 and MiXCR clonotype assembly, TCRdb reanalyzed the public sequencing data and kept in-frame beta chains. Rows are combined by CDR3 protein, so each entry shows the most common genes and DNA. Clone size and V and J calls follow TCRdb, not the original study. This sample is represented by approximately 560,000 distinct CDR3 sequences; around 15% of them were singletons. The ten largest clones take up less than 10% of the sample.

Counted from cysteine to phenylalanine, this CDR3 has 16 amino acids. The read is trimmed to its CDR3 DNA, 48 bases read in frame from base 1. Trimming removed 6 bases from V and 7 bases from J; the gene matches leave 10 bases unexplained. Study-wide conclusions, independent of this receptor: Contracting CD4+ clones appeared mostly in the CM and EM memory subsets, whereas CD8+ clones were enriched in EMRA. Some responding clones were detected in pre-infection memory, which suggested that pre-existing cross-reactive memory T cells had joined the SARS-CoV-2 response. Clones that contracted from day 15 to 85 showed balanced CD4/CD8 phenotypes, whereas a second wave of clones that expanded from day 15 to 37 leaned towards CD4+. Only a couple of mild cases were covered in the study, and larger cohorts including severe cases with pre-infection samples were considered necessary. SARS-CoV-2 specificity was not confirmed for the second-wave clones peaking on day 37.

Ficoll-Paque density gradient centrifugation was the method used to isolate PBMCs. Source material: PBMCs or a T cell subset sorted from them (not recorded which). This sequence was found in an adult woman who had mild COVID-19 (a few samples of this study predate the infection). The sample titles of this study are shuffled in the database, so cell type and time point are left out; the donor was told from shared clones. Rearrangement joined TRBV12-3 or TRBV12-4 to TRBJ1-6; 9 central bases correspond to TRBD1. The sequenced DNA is TGTGCCAGCAGCTTAACCGGGACAGGGAGGAATTCACCCCTCCACTTT. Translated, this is CASSLTGTGRNSPLHF.